The 18 T cell receptor beta chains in this list originate from one sample, sequenced in a study of T-cell memory formation after mild COVID-19 (dated by TCRdb to the early 2020s). Library generation was performed with 5' RACE. TCRdb lists the instrument as Illumina NovaSeq 6000. The public reads were run again by TCRdb, first through fastp at Q25 and then through MiXCR, and only productive beta chains were kept. Duplicate CDR3 protein sequences are folded into a single record with the most common DNA and genes. In this sample the table shows 350,000 to 450,000 distinct CDR3 sequences, under 30% of which occur a single time. In total, the top ten clones hold roughly 13% of the sample. Sequencing was performed on PBMCs or a T cell subset sorted from them (not recorded which). The receptors originated from an adult woman who had mild COVID-19 (a few samples of this study predate the infection). The sample titles of this study are shuffled in the database, so cell type and time point are left out; the donor was told from shared clones.

At least ten counts were recorded for this clonotype. The CDR3 loop reads CASSLTPLGNEQFF. CDR3 DNA: TGTGCCAGCAGTTTAACGCCCCTAGGAAATGAGCAGTTCTTC. The chain employs TRBV27 and TRBJ2-1; the D is unclear. Germline loops: CDR1 MNHEY, CDR2 SMNVEV (reference sequence). Trimming stripped 2 bases from V and 7 bases from J, with 12 bases between. This CDR3 spans 14 amino acids.

The V gene is TRBV9, the J gene TRBJ1-2, with a weak D call TRBD1 (6 bases). The V end lost 7 bases, the J end lost 3 bases, and 22 bases lay between the germline ends. This CDR3 contains 16 residues. CDR1 is SGDLS, CDR2 YYNGEE, per germline. The CDR3 nucleotides read TGTGCCAGCGACCGGAGGGAGACAGGTGAGGACTATGGCTACACCTTC. Protein product: CASDRRETGEDYGYTF. The full variable domain, rest sourced from reference TRBV9 and TRBJ1-2, is DSGVTQTPKHLITATGQRVTLRCSPRSGDLSVYWYQQSLDQGLQFLIQYYNGEERAKGNILERFSAQQFPDLHSELNLSSLELGDSALYFCASDRRETGEDYGYTFGSGTRLTVV.

This clonotype has a handful of counts. V gene TRBV7-8 combines with J gene TRBJ2-7; D is perhaps TRBD1 (6 bases). The CDR3 runs to 13 residues. V was trimmed by 4 bases and J by 5 bases, leaving 12 bases between them. Germline V gene sequence: CDR1 SGHVS, CDR2 FQNEAQ. For the CDR3, the DNA is TGTGCCAGCAGCTCGGGACAAATCCACGAGCAGTACTTC. This translates into CASSSGQIHEQYF.

This clonotype was recorded a few times. The rearrangement joins TRBV9 to TRBJ2-5; 9 nucleotides align to TRBD2. The junction had 10 bases not matched to a gene; V was cut back by 5 bases and J by 5 bases. The CDR3 spans 15 residues. The germline CDR1 and CDR2 sequences are SGDLS and YYNGEE. The CDR3 DNA reads TGTGCCAGCAGTATTAGCGGGAGCGCGCGGGAGACCCAGTACTTC. It translates to CASSISGSARETQYF. The whole variable domain, remainder taken from reference TRBV9 and TRBJ2-5, is DSGVTQTPKHLITATGQRVTLRCSPRSGDLSVYWYQQSLDQGLQFLIQYYNGEERAKGNILERFSAQQFPDLHSELNLSSLELGDSALYFCASSISGSARETQYFGPGTRLLVL.

This chain joins TRBV11-2 and TRBJ2-1; 10 bases are a match to TRBD2. The CDR3 runs to 15 residues. Germline CDR1 is SGHAT and CDR2 is FQNNGV. Losses at the gene ends were 5 bases for V and 2 bases for J; bases not matched to a gene: 3. The CDR3 protein is CASSPTSGPYNEQFF. Here the CDR3 DNA reads TGTGCCAGCAGCCCGACTAGCGGGCCCTACAATGAGCAGTTCTTC.

The chain is built from TRBV10-3 and TRBJ1-5; perhaps TRBD1 as D (5 bases). The germline gives CDR1 ENHRY, CDR2 SYGVKD. V lost 2 bases to trimming and J lost 1 base, with 12 bases between them. There are 16 residues in the CDR3. The CDR3 protein is CAISEPRVRSNQPQHF. CDR3 DNA: TGTGCCATCAGTGAGCCCAGGGTCAGGAGCAATCAGCCCCAGCATTTT.

The chain recombines TRBV30 with TRBJ2-5; tentatively, D is TRBD2 (5 bases). CDR1 is GTSNPN and CDR2 is SVGIG in the germline V gene (reference sequence). The CDR3 contains 12 residues. Trimming shortened V by 3 bases and J by 4 bases, and 9 bases separated the two germline ends. Here the CDR3 reads CAWSRGPETQYF. Written as DNA, the CDR3 is TGTGCCTGGAGCCGGGGTCCAGAGACCCAGTACTTC.

The chain links TRBV29-1 to TRBJ2-5; D is uncertain. CDR1 SQVTM and CDR2 ANQGSEA come from the germline V gene. The V end lost 5 bases, the J end lost 5 bases, and 12 bases lay between the germline ends. This CDR3 spans 12 amino acids. CDR3: CSVLGFGETQYF. The DNA for the CDR3 is TGCAGCGTTCTCGGGTTTGGGGAGACCCAGTACTTC.

J is TRBJ2-2 and V is TRBV2; 12 nucleotides match TRBD2. Germline CDR1 and CDR2: SNHLY and FYNNEI. CDR3 length equals 20 residues. With V trimmed by 5 bases and J by 3 bases, 16 bases remained unmatched. The CDR3, as DNA: TGTGCCAGCAGTCACCACGGAAGGCGAGGACTAGCGGGGTACACCGGGGAGCTGTTTTTT. Amino acids: CASSHHGRRGLAGYTGELFF.

This clonotype occurred a few times. J is TRBJ2-3 and V is TRBV7-2, with D perhaps matching TRBD1 (5 bases). Germline assignment: CDR1 SGHTA and CDR2 FQGNSA. Trimming left V 2 bases short and J 2 bases short, with 11 bases between. The CDR3 has 15 amino acids. CDR3: CASSLMDISTDTQYF. DNA for the CDR3: TGTGCCAGCAGCTTAATGGACATCTCCACAGATACGCAGTATTTT.

This clonotype has ten or more counts. This chain uses TRBV5-6 with TRBJ2-3; D remains ambiguous. Germline CDR1 reads SGHDT; CDR2 reads YYEEEE. Trimming cost V 4 bases and J 3 bases, with 6 bases left between them. The CDR3 totals 12 residues. CDR3 nucleotides: TGTGCCAGCAGCCAGCGAACAGATACGCAGTATTTT. Protein sequence: CASSQRTDTQYF. Full variable domain (rest looked up from reference TRBV5-6 and TRBJ2-3): DAGVTQSPTHLIKTRGQQVTLRCSPKSGHDTVSWYQQALGQGPQFIFQYYEEEERQRGNFPDRFSGHQFPNYSSELNVNALLLGDSALYLCASSQRTDTQYFGPGTRLTVL.

V is TRBV4-3 and J is TRBJ2-1, with TRBD2 matching over 11 bases. The germline gives CDR1 LGHNA, CDR2 YSLEER. Unmatched junction bases numbered 5, after V lost 3 bases and J lost 7 bases. The CDR3 spans 15 residues. As DNA, the CDR3 is TGCGCCAGCAGCCAGACTAGCGGGGTTAGTAATGAGCAGTTCTTC. Translated, it gives CASSQTSGVSNEQFF.

This clonotype was seen more than once but under ten times. The chain has TRBV9 and TRBJ2-1; the D is unclear. Trimming removed 4 bases from V and 4 bases from J, with 18 bases in between. CDR3 length equals 16 residues. Germline loops: CDR1 SGDLS, CDR2 YYNGEE. Here the CDR3 DNA reads TGTGCCAGCAGCCCGACGGGCAGCGCCTCGTACAATGAGCAGTTCTTC. The encoded protein is CASSPTGSASYNEQFF.

V and J are TRBV2 and TRBJ2-3; D is unresolved. V was pared by 8 bases and J by 3 bases, with 9 bases between. There are 12 residues in the CDR3. Germline V gene data show CDR1 as SNHLY and CDR2 as FYNNEI. The CDR3, as DNA: TGTGCCAGCGGGATCAGGACAGATACGCAGTATTTT. Its translation is CASGIRTDTQYF. Full variable domain (missing parts from reference TRBV2 and TRBJ2-3): EPEVTQTPSHQVTQMGQEVILRCVPISNHLYFYWYRQILGQKVEFLVSFYNNEISEKSEIFDDQFSVERPDGSNFTLKIRSTKLEDSAMYFCASGIRTDTQYFGPGTRLTVL.

This clonotype was detected a few times. The rearrangement links TRBV18 to TRBJ2-3; 13 bases agree with TRBD2. CDR3 length: 16 amino acids. Looked up from germline, CDR1 is KGHSH and CDR2 is LQKENI. The J segment lost 2 bases and the V segment lost 6 bases, leaving 5 bases of the junction unmatched. Here the CDR3 reads CASSQTSGRATDTQYF. As DNA, the CDR3 is TGTGCCAGCTCGCAAACTAGCGGGAGGGCCACAGATACGCAGTATTTT.

The rearrangement joins TRBV5-6 to TRBJ2-1; D remains unclear. This CDR3 has 15 amino acids. The ends were cut back, 1 base at V and 3 bases at J, with 11 bases in the middle. In germline, CDR1 is SGHDT, CDR2 YYEEEE. CDR3 coding DNA: TGTGCCAGCAGCTTGCCCACCCGGGTCTACAATGAGCAGTTCTTC. Translation gives CASSLPTRVYNEQFF.

A few counts support this clonotype. The rearrangement uses TRBV9 and TRBJ2-5; possibly TRBD2 for D (7 bases). The V end lost 0 bases, the J end lost 2 bases, and 11 bases lay between the germline ends. CDR1 and CDR2 from the germline V gene are SGDLS and YYNGEE. The CDR3 runs 15 residues. CDR3 coding DNA: TGTGCCAGCAGCGTAGGCGGGGGCCCTCAAGAGACCCAGTACTTC. Its translation: CASSVGGGPQETQYF. Complete variable domain (other parts from reference TRBV9 and TRBJ2-5): DSGVTQTPKHLITATGQRVTLRCSPRSGDLSVYWYQQSLDQGLQFLIQYYNGEERAKGNILERFSAQQFPDLHSELNLSSLELGDSALYFCASSVGGGPQETQYFGPGTRLLVL.

The chain joins TRBV9 to TRBJ1-2, with no clear D. Germline values: CDR1 SGDLS, CDR2 YYNGEE. This CDR3 is 13 amino acids long. V lost 3 bases and J lost 4, with 10 bases in between. The CDR3 DNA sequence: TGTGCCAGCAGCGGGCAGTCATTCTATGGCTACACCTTC. Translated, it gives CASSGQSFYGYTF.